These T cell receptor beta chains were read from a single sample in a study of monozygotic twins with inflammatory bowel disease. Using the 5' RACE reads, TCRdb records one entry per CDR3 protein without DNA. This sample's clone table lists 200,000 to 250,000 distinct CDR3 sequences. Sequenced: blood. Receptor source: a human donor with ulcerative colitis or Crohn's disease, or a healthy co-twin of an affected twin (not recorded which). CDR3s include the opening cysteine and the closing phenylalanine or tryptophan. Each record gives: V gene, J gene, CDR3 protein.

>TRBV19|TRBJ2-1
CASSIGGGTYNEQFF
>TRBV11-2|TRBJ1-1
CASIPGGSTEAFF
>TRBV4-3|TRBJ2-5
CASSQDLSETQYF
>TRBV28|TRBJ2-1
CASSLWGGQGAKEQFF
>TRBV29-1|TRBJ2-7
CSVRDSYEQYF
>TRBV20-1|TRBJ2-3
CSAQKARGVLGNTQYF
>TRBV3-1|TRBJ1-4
CASSQDSLDPANEKLFF
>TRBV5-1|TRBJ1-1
CASGPDRGGTEAFF
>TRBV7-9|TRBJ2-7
CASSRGQTSYEQYF
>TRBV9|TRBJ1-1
CASSPKSDRDTEAFF
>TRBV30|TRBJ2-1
CAWSSGTSYNEQFF
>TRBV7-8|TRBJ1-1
CASSLEGAHTEAFF
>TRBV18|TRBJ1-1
CASSPDWGGTEAFF
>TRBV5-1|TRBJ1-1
CASSPSGVNTEAFF
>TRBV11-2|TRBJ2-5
CASSYSDGTQETQYF
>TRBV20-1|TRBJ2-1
CSALSGGGTSYNEQFF